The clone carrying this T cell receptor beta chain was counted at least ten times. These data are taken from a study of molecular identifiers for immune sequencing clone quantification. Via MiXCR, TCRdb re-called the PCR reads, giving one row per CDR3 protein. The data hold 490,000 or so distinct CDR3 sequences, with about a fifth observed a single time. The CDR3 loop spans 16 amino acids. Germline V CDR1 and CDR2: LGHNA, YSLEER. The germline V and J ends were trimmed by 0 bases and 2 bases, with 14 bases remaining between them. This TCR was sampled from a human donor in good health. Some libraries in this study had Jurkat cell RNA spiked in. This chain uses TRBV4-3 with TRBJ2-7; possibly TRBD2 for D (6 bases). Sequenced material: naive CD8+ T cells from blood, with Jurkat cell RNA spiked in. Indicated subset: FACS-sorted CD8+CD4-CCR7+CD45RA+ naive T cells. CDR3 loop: CASSQDPGREAYEQYF. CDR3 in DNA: TGCGCCAGCAGCCAAGACCCGGGAAGGGAGGCCTACGAGCAGTACTTC.